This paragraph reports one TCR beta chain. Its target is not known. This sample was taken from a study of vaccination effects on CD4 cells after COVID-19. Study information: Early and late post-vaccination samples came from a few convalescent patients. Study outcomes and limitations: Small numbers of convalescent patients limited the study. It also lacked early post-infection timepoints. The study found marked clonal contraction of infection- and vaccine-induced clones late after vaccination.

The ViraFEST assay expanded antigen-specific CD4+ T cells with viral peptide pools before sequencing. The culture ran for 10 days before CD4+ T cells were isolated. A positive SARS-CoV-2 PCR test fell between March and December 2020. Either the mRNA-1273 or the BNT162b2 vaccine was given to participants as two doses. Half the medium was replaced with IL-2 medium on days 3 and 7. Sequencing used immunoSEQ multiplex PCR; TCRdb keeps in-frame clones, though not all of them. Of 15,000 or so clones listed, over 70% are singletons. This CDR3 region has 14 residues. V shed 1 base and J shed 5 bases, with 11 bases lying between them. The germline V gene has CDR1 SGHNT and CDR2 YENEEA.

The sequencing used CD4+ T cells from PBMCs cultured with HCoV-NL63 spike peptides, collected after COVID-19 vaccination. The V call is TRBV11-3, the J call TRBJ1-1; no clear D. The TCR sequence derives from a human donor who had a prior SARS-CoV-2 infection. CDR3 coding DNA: TGTGCCAGCAGCTTAGGCTGGGCGTGGACTGAAGCTTTCTTT. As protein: CASSLGWAWTEAFF.